This entry lists 31 T cell receptor beta chains sequenced from one sample in a study of cytomegalovirus exposure and HLA in healthy donors. Assay: immunoSEQ multiplex PCR; the TCRdb copy retains only in-frame clones and omits some. The data hold 200,000 to 250,000 clones, with 65% to 85% observed a single time. The specimen was PBMCs. The origin of the receptors is a woman younger than 45 in good health and CMV-seropositive.

This chain joins TRBV18 and TRBJ2-7; perhaps D is TRBD1 or TRBD2 (5 bases each). V was trimmed by 3 bases and J by 0 bases, leaving 12 bases between them. The CDR3 is 15 residues long. Germline values: CDR1 KGHSH, CDR2 LQKENI. CDR3 sequence (DNA): TGTGCCAGCTCACCGGGACGGGCAGGCTCCTACGAGCAGTACTTC. This codes for CASSPGRAGSYEQYF.

This clone was counted a few times. One end of the junction fails to match germline, which may point to a read error. V gene TRBV7-3 combines with J gene TRBJ2-1; TRBD2 matches 11 bases. The V gene's germline CDR1 is SGHTA and CDR2 FQGTGA. This CDR3 spans 16 amino acids. CDR3 sequence reads: CASSLTSGSWRNEQFF. CDR3 DNA sequence: TGTGCCAGCAGCCTAACTAGCGGGAGCTGGAGGAATGAGCAGTTCTTC.

The chain links TRBV13 to TRBJ1-2, with no clear D. Germline values: CDR1 PRHDT, CDR2 FYEKMQ (reference sequence). This CDR3 is built from 14 residues. Trimming took 3 bases from V and 2 from J, leaving 10 bases between them. DNA of the CDR3: TGTGCCAGCAGCTTTAGGTTAGGGAACTATGGCTACACCTTC. The encoded protein is CASSFRLGNYGYTF.

V is TRBV5-6 and J is TRBJ2-4; D is unclear. The CDR3 loop spans 13 amino acids. Germline V gene data show CDR1 as SGHDT and CDR2 as YYEEEE. Between the trimmed V and J ends, which lost 4 bases and 1 base, there was a span of 6 bases. CDR3 in amino acids: CASSLEAKNIQYF. The DNA for the CDR3 is TGTGCCAGCAGCCTTGAGGCCAAAAACATTCAGTACTTC. Full variable domain (remainder filled in from reference TRBV5-6 and TRBJ2-4): DAGVTQSPTHLIKTRGQQVTLRCSPKSGHDTVSWYQQALGQGPQFIFQYYEEEERQRGNFPDRFSGHQFPNYSSELNVNALLLGDSALYLCASSLEAKNIQYFGAGTRLSVL.

On this clone itself: Other DNA variants within this sample encode the same CDR3. J is TRBJ2-7 and V is TRBV5-1; 10 bases fit TRBD1. V shed 4 bases, J shed 2 bases, and the junction held 3 bases outside the gene matches. Germline V gene sequence: CDR1 SGHRS, CDR2 YFSETQ. There are 14 residues in the CDR3. CDR3 protein: CASSPGQGAYEQYF. The CDR3 coding sequence is TGCGCCAGCAGCCCTGGACAGGGGGCCTACGAGCAGTACTTC.

The chain joins TRBV28 to TRBJ2-6; D gene ambiguous. The CDR3 spans 15 residues. Per germline, CDR1 MDHEN and CDR2 SYDVKM. Trimming pared 7 bases from V and 0 bases from J, leaving 10 bases between. CDR3 sequence: CASTELGSGANVLTF. The CDR3 coding sequence is TGTGCCAGCACAGAACTGGGCTCTGGGGCCAACGTCCTGACTTTC.

The gene calls are TRBV6-5 and TRBJ1-4; TRBD1 is a possible D gene (6 bases). The germline V gene encodes CDR1 MNHEY and CDR2 SVGAGI. The ends were cut back, 0 bases at V and 2 bases at J, with 7 bases in the middle. There are 15 residues in the CDR3. The CDR3 sequence is CASSYSGATNEKLFF. In DNA form, the CDR3 reads TGTGCCAGCAGTTACTCGGGGGCCACTAATGAAAAACTGTTTTTT.

The chain couples TRBV6-5 to TRBJ2-7; possibly TRBD1 for D (5 bases). Deletions cut 0 bases from V and 2 bases from J, with 11 bases between. Germline CDR1 reads MNHEY; CDR2 reads SVGAGI. The CDR3 length is 15 residues. The CDR3 sequence is CASSYSIGQAYEQYF. Written as DNA, the CDR3 is TGTGCCAGCAGTTACTCAATCGGACAAGCCTACGAGCAGTACTTC.

The V call is TRBV6-5, the J call TRBJ1-1; tentative D call: TRBD1 (5 bases). The V and J ends lost 5 bases and 4 bases respectively, with 14 bases between them. The CDR3 has 14 residues. Germline V gives CDR1 MNHEY, CDR2 SVGAGI. Here the CDR3 DNA reads TGTGCCAGCAGTATCGGAATGGGGGGCACTGAAGCTTTCTTT. Translating it yields CASSIGMGGTEAFF.

The chain couples TRBV11-3 to TRBJ2-6; TRBD2 agrees at 7 bases. V dropped 0 bases and J dropped 4; count of bases not matched to a gene: 3. The CDR3 sequence is 16 residues long. Germline V gene sequence: CDR1 SGHNT, CDR2 YENEEA. CDR3 DNA sequence: TGTGCCAGCAGCTTAGATAGGGAGGGCGGGGCCAACGTCCTGACTTTC. Translated, it gives CASSLDREGGANVLTF.

A few counts support this clone. The chain employs TRBV9 and TRBJ2-2; no firm D call. Germline V gene data show CDR1 as SGDLS and CDR2 as YYNGEE. V shed 4 bases and J shed 6 bases, with 7 bases lying between them. This CDR3 is built from 12 residues. The CDR3 region has the DNA TGTGCCAGCAGCCCGAGCTCCGGGGAGCTGTTTTTT. Amino acid sequence: CASSPSSGELFF.

This chain joins TRBV30 and TRBJ2-5; TRBD1 agrees at 11 bases. V shed 3 bases and J 5 bases; nucleotides not matched to a gene: 8. The length of the CDR3 is 15 residues. Germline CDR1 reads GTSNPN; CDR2 reads SVGIG (reference sequence). The CDR3 bases are TGTGCCTGGAGGGGTGGACAGGGGGCTGGCGAGACCCAGTACTTC. Protein product: CAWRGGQGAGETQYF.

The chain joins TRBV5-1 to TRBJ2-5; 13 nucleotides agree with TRBD2. V shed 5 bases and J 1 base; nucleotides not matched to a gene: 5. Germline CDR1 reads SGHRS; CDR2 reads YFSETQ. This CDR3 has 16 amino acids. This chain's CDR3 is CASRTGTSGTQETQYF. In DNA form, the CDR3 reads TGCGCCAGCAGGACCGGGACTAGCGGGACCCAAGAGACCCAGTACTTC.

The chain uses TRBV18 and TRBJ1-5; D is perhaps TRBD1 (6 bases). The V end lost 2 bases, the J end lost 0 bases, and 14 bases lay between the germline ends. Per germline, CDR1 KGHSH and CDR2 LQKENI. This CDR3 comprises 17 residues. The CDR3 loop reads CASSPMEGRGSNQPQHF. DNA for the CDR3: TGTGCCAGCTCACCAATGGAGGGCAGGGGTAGCAATCAGCCCCAGCATTTT.

The chain combines TRBV11-3 with TRBJ2-7; D is undetermined. CDR1 is SGHNT, CDR2 YENEEA, per germline. Trimming shortened V by 5 bases and J by 4 bases, and 9 bases separated the two germline ends. This CDR3 has 12 residues. Here the CDR3 DNA reads TGTGCCAGCAGCACCTATACATACGAGCAGTACTTC. Translating it yields CASSTYTYEQYF. The whole variable domain, remainder taken from reference TRBV11-3 and TRBJ2-7, is EAGVVQSPRYKIIEKKQPVAFWCNPISGHNTLYWYLQNLGQGPELLIRYENEEAVDDSQLPKDRFSAERLKGVDSTLKIQPAELGDSAVYLCASSTYTYEQYFGPGTRLTVT.

The rearrangement links TRBV14 to TRBJ2-7; no firm D call. Germline values: CDR1 SGHDN, CDR2 FVKESK. The germline V and J ends were trimmed by 1 base and 4 bases, with 2 bases remaining between them. CDR3 length: 11 residues. CDR3 in amino acids: CASSQAYEQYF. DNA for the CDR3: TGTGCCAGCAGCCAAGCTTACGAGCAGTACTTC.

The CDR3 region is CAWNRGIGNGYTF. The CDR3 bases are TGTGCCTGGAACAGGGGGATAGGTAATGGCTACACCTTC. This rearrangement joins TRBV30 to TRBJ1-2; 8 bases align to TRBD1. The CDR3 runs 13 residues. V gave up 4 bases and J gave up 6 bases; unmatched junction bases: 7. Germline V gives CDR1 GTSNPN, CDR2 SVGIG (reference sequence).

The chain combines TRBV5-1 with TRBJ1-4; D is unresolved. The length of the CDR3 is 15 residues. Trimming took off 4 bases at V and 8 bases at J, with 18 bases between the two ends. Germline V CDR1 and CDR2: SGHRS, YFSETQ. The CDR3 region has the DNA TGCGCCAGCAGCCAACAACGAACCCGAGGAGAAAAACTGTTTTTT. The encoded protein is CASSQQRTRGEKLFF.

CDR3 bases: TGTGCCAGCAGGCCAACTAGCGGGGGCAGCTGGTACCAAGAGACCCAGTACTTC. Its translation is CASRPTSGGSWYQETQYF. The chain has TRBV27 and TRBJ2-5; 11 positions match TRBD2. The CDR3 consists of 18 residues. Germline V gene lookup returns CDR1 MNHEY and CDR2 SMNVEV (reference sequence). With 6 bases clipped from V and 0 bases from J, the junction kept 12 bases outside the gene matches.

The chain employs TRBV2 and TRBJ2-7; D is unclear. The V gene's germline CDR1 is SNHLY and CDR2 FYNNEI. This CDR3 has 13 amino acids. V was pared by 2 bases and J by 5 bases, with 10 bases between. The CDR3 is CASSELGFDEQYF. In DNA form, the CDR3 reads TGTGCCAGCAGTGAACTAGGTTTCGACGAGCAGTACTTC.

The V and J genes are TRBV28 and TRBJ2-3, with D perhaps TRBD1 or TRBD2 (5 bases each). V gave up 3 bases and J gave up 4 bases, with 11 bases separating them. This CDR3 contains 14 residues. Germline assignment: CDR1 MDHEN and CDR2 SYDVKM. DNA for the CDR3: TGTGCCAGCAGTTTCGGTGGGACGTCAGATACGCAGTATTTT. This translates into CASSFGGTSDTQYF. Combining the CDR3 with reference TRBV28 and TRBJ2-3 gives the whole variable domain DVKVTQSSRYLVKRTGEKVFLECVQDMDHENMFWYRQDPGLGLRLIYFSYDVKMKEKGDIPEGYSVSREKKERFSLILESASTNQTSMYLCASSFGGTSDTQYFGPGTRLTVL.

The V gene is TRBV27, the J gene TRBJ2-1; 10 bases fit TRBD2. The CDR3 loop spans 15 amino acids. CDR1 and CDR2 (germline): MNHEY, SMNVEV (reference sequence). V shed 5 bases, J shed 3 bases, and the junction held 4 bases outside the gene matches. Written as DNA, the CDR3 is TGTGCCAGCAGTGGAGGACTAGCGGTCTACAATGAGCAGTTCTTC. Its protein is CASSGGLAVYNEQFF.

This chain connects TRBV6-1 to TRBJ1-1, with D possibly matching TRBD1 (5 bases). V shed 7 bases and J shed 1 base, with 16 bases lying between them. Looked up from germline, CDR1 is MNHNS and CDR2 is SASEGT. This CDR3 region has 15 residues. CDR3 sequence: CASTSGQGTNTEAFF. The CDR3 nucleotides are TGTGCCAGCACAAGCGGGCAGGGTACGAACACTGAAGCTTTCTTT.

This clone was observed many times. The chain has TRBV11-2 and TRBJ2-1; 8 positions agree with TRBD2. V trimming: 5 bases; J trimming: 6 bases; junction bases outside the gene matches: 9. Germline V CDR1 and CDR2: SGHAT, FQNNGV. The CDR3 is 15 amino acids. The CDR3: CASSLSGRSGNEQFF. The CDR3 DNA reads TGTGCCAGCAGCCTAAGCGGGAGATCCGGCAATGAGCAGTTCTTC.

The chain carries TRBV30 and TRBJ2-2; 7 bases map to TRBD2. This CDR3 is built from 14 residues. Germline V gene lookup returns CDR1 GTSNPN and CDR2 SVGIG (reference sequence). J was trimmed by 3 bases and V by 3 bases; bases with no gene match: 4. The CDR3 coding sequence is TGTGCCTGGAGCAGCGGGATAGACACCGGGGAGCTGTTTTTT. It is translated as CAWSSGIDTGELFF.

The chain carries TRBV9 and TRBJ1-1; D unclear. Germline V gene data show CDR1 as SGDLS and CDR2 as YYNGEE. Trimming removed 3 bases from V and 0 bases from J, with 12 bases in between. The CDR3 spans 15 residues. The CDR3 coding sequence is TGTGCCAGCAGCGAGCGGACGGTTCTGAACACTGAAGCTTTCTTT. Its protein product is CASSERTVLNTEAFF.

The gene calls are TRBV29-1 and TRBJ1-2; D might be TRBD1 (6 bases). CDR3 size: 13 residues. The V end lost 5 bases, the J end lost 4 bases, and 14 bases lay between the germline ends. From germline, CDR1 is SQVTM and CDR2 ANQGSEA. The CDR3 protein is CSVYLGARYGYTF. The CDR3 coding sequence is TGCAGCGTTTATCTGGGGGCGCGCTATGGCTACACCTTC.

The V call is TRBV15, the J call TRBJ1-2, with 7 nucleotides matching TRBD1. Germline CDR1 is LNHNV and CDR2 is YYDKDF (reference sequence). The trim removed 5 bases at V and 2 bases at J, leaving 2 bases unmatched. CDR3 length equals 13 residues. The CDR3 is CATSAGQNYGYTF. The CDR3, as DNA: TGTGCCACCAGCGCGGGACAGAACTATGGCTACACCTTC.

This clone was counted many times. This chain connects TRBV6-4 to TRBJ2-3; 12 bases are shared with TRBD1. This CDR3 is built from 16 residues. J was trimmed by 4 bases and V by 3 bases; bases with no gene match: 5. Germline V gene data show CDR1 as MRHNA and CDR2 as SNTAGT. CDR3 sequence: CASSEFGTGGADTQYF. CDR3 DNA: TGTGCCAGCAGTGAATTCGGGACAGGGGGCGCAGATACGCAGTATTTT.

This clone was counted at least ten times. This chain connects TRBV5-4 to TRBJ1-4, with D possibly being TRBD1 (5 bases). Germline-derived CDR1 and CDR2 are SGHNT and YYREEE (reference sequence). This CDR3 comprises 16 residues. V lost 0 bases, J lost 2 bases, and 11 bases lay in between. The CDR3 sequence is CASSLGTPGTNEKLFF. The CDR3 nucleotides read TGTGCCAGCAGCTTGGGGACACCTGGGACTAATGAAAAACTGTTTTTT.

The chain joins TRBV5-1 to TRBJ1-5, with D perhaps TRBD1 (5 bases). CDR3 length equals 15 residues. Germline-derived CDR1 and CDR2 are SGHRS and YFSETQ. V was cut by 0 bases and J by 0 bases, with 7 bases left in between. Here the CDR3 DNA reads TGCGCCAGCAGCTTGGTAGGGGCTAGCAATCAGCCCCAGCATTTT. Translated, it gives CASSLVGASNQPQHF.